Listed below are T cell receptor beta chains from one sample, sequenced in a study of T-cell reconstitution after alpha-beta-depleted transplantation in children. TCRdb reprocessed the PCR reads with MiXCR, giving one entry per CDR3 protein. The table includes 300,000 to 400,000 distinct CDR3 sequences, 15% to 20% detected once. This specimen was PBMCs, mostly from graft donor cells, taken 360 days after TCRalphabeta/CD19-depleted stem cell transplant. The source of these receptors is a male patient between 2 and 10 years old who had a stem cell transplant for acute lymphoblastic leukemia, so the T cells may come from the graft donor. The CDR3 runs from the conserved cysteine through the conserved F or W. A D gene is named only where the DNA matches it firmly. Clone sizes are given selectively: once, few, many, or a class where the clone is expanded.

D gene: -; J gene: TRBJ2-7; V gene: TRBV12-3/TRBV12-4; clone size: few; CDR3 protein: CASSLRARGEQYF; CDR3 DNA: TGTGCCAGCAGTTTAAGGGCCCGCGGGGAGCAGTACTTC
D gene: TRBD1; J gene: TRBJ2-7; V gene: TRBV3-1; clone size: many; CDR3 protein: CASSQSRDRTSYEQYF; CDR3 DNA: TGTGCCAGCAGCCAAAGCCGGGACAGGACATCCTACGAGCAGTACTTC
D gene: -; J gene: TRBJ2-1; V gene: TRBV18; clone size: -; CDR3 protein: CASSRDWYDEQFF; CDR3 DNA: TGTGCCAGCTCACGGGACTGGTACGATGAGCAGTTCTTC
D gene: -; J gene: TRBJ1-6; V gene: TRBV20-1; clone size: many; CDR3 protein: CSARGQFNSPLHF; CDR3 DNA: TGCAGTGCTAGAGGACAGTTTAATTCACCCCTCCACTTT
D gene: -; J gene: TRBJ2-5; V gene: TRBV12-3/TRBV12-4; clone size: many; CDR3 protein: CASSLAQVPDQETQYF; CDR3 DNA: TGTGCCAGCAGTTTAGCGCAGGTCCCGGACCAAGAGACCCAGTACTTC
D gene: -; J gene: TRBJ1-6; V gene: TRBV6-1; clone size: few; CDR3 protein: CASRESSYNSPLHF; CDR3 DNA: TGTGCCAGCAGGGAGAGCTCCTATAATTCACCCCTCCACTTT
D gene: TRBD1; J gene: TRBJ2-7; V gene: TRBV6-2/TRBV6-3; clone size: -; CDR3 protein: CASSLRDRELYEQYF; CDR3 DNA: TGTGCCAGCAGTTTGCGGGACAGGGAGTTGTACGAGCAGTACTTC
D gene: -; J gene: TRBJ2-7; V gene: TRBV7-9; clone size: -; CDR3 protein: CASSLFGAPSYEQYF; CDR3 DNA: TGTGCCAGCAGCCTCTTCGGGGCGCCCTCCTACGAGCAGTACTTC
D gene: -; J gene: TRBJ1-1; V gene: TRBV28; clone size: many; CDR3 protein: CASSHPQSGGMNTEAFF; CDR3 DNA: TGTGCCAGCAGTCACCCCCAATCCGGGGGGATGAACACTGAAGCTTTCTTT
D gene: -; J gene: TRBJ1-3; V gene: TRBV7-3; clone size: -; CDR3 protein: CASSLENVQGYGNTIYF; CDR3 DNA: TGTGCCAGCAGCCTAGAAAACGTGCAAGGGTATGGAAACACCATATATTTT
D gene: TRBD1; J gene: TRBJ2-6; V gene: TRBV10-3; clone size: few; CDR3 protein: CAISESNRGYGANVLTF; CDR3 DNA: TGTGCCATCAGTGAGTCGAACAGGGGTTACGGGGCCAACGTCCTGACTTTC
D gene: -; J gene: TRBJ2-4; V gene: TRBV20-1; clone size: -; CDR3 protein: CSARDDQGPWGYMAKNIQYF; CDR3 DNA: TGCAGTGCTAGAGATGACCAAGGGCCATGGGGGTATATGGCCAAAAACATTCAGTACTTC
D gene: TRBD1; J gene: TRBJ2-5; V gene: TRBV7-9; clone size: few; CDR3 protein: CASSFGQGGETQYF; CDR3 DNA: TGTGCCAGCAGCTTCGGACAGGGAGGAGAGACCCAGTACTTC
D gene: TRBD1; J gene: TRBJ2-1; V gene: TRBV29-1; clone size: few; CDR3 protein: CSSGDRGSADLPNEQFF; CDR3 DNA: TGCAGCTCCGGGGACAGGGGCTCAGCGGATCTCCCAAATGAGCAGTTCTTC
D gene: -; J gene: TRBJ2-2; V gene: TRBV29-1; clone size: -; CDR3 protein: CSVEWLAKAGELFF; CDR3 DNA: TGCAGCGTTGAATGGCTAGCGAAAGCCGGGGAGCTGTTTTTT
D gene: -; J gene: TRBJ1-2; V gene: TRBV2; clone size: many; CDR3 protein: CASSEVRAAF; CDR3 DNA: TGTGCCAGCAGTGAAGTGCGGGCTGCCTTC
D gene: -; J gene: TRBJ2-1; V gene: TRBV19; clone size: few; CDR3 protein: CASKSIAGFNEQFF; CDR3 DNA: TGTGCCAGCAAATCCATCGCGGGGTTTAATGAGCAGTTCTTC
D gene: -; J gene: TRBJ2-2; V gene: TRBV12-3/TRBV12-4; clone size: -; CDR3 protein: CASKGQPNTGELFF; CDR3 DNA: TGTGCCAGCAAAGGACAACCGAACACCGGGGAGCTGTTTTTT
D gene: -; J gene: TRBJ2-1; V gene: TRBV5-1; clone size: few; CDR3 protein: CASSLLATSSSYNEQFF; CDR3 DNA: TGCGCCAGCAGCTTGCTGGCGACAAGCTCTTCCTACAATGAGCAGTTCTTC
D gene: TRBD1; J gene: TRBJ1-2; V gene: TRBV15; clone size: few; CDR3 protein: CATSRDYRGSEYGYTF; CDR3 DNA: TGTGCCACCAGCAGGGACTACAGGGGTTCTGAGTATGGCTACACCTTC
D gene: -; J gene: TRBJ2-4; V gene: TRBV12-3/TRBV12-4; clone size: -; CDR3 protein: CASSRGTRKNIQYF; CDR3 DNA: TGTGCCAGCAGCCGCGGGACCCGCAAAAACATTCAGTACTTC
D gene: -; J gene: TRBJ2-3; V gene: TRBV9; clone size: -; CDR3 protein: CASSVDRRAAVTDTQYF; CDR3 DNA: TGTGCCAGCAGCGTCGACCGCAGGGCAGCAGTTACAGATACGCAGTATTTT
D gene: TRBD2; J gene: TRBJ2-7; V gene: TRBV4-1; clone size: -; CDR3 protein: CASSQDGLAGVYEQYF; CDR3 DNA: TGCGCCAGCAGCCAAGACGGGCTAGCGGGGGTTTACGAGCAGTACTTC
D gene: -; J gene: TRBJ2-1; V gene: TRBV24-1; clone size: -; CDR3 protein: CATSDLVSGEQFF; CDR3 DNA: TGTGCCACCAGTGATTTGGTGTCAGGTGAGCAGTTCTTC
D gene: -; J gene: TRBJ1-4; V gene: TRBV28; clone size: many; CDR3 protein: CASRGTETVNPTNEKLFF; CDR3 DNA: TGTGCCAGCAGAGGGACCGAGACAGTCAATCCAACTAATGAAAAACTGTTTTTT
D gene: -; J gene: TRBJ1-3; V gene: TRBV15; clone size: -; CDR3 protein: CATSRDLAGSGNTIYF; CDR3 DNA: TGTGCCACCAGCAGAGATCTGGCAGGCTCTGGAAACACCATATATTTT
D gene: TRBD2; J gene: TRBJ2-2; V gene: TRBV4-2; clone size: many; CDR3 protein: CASSQDQTGGYTGELFF; CDR3 DNA: TGTGCCAGCAGCCAAGATCAAACGGGAGGATACACCGGGGAGCTGTTTTTT
D gene: TRBD2; J gene: TRBJ2-7; V gene: TRBV12-3/TRBV12-4; clone size: -; CDR3 protein: CASSLTSGGTYEQYF; CDR3 DNA: TGTGCCAGCAGCCTAACTAGCGGAGGGACTTACGAGCAGTACTTC
D gene: -; J gene: TRBJ2-5; V gene: TRBV10-3; clone size: many; CDR3 protein: CAISPQDRGTQYF; CDR3 DNA: TGTGCCATCAGCCCACAGGACCGGGGGACCCAGTACTTC
D gene: TRBD2; J gene: TRBJ2-3; V gene: TRBV7-2; clone size: -; CDR3 protein: CASSLARAGGADTQYF; CDR3 DNA: TGTGCCAGCAGCTTAGCGAGGGCGGGAGGGGCAGATACGCAGTATTTT
D gene: -; J gene: TRBJ2-1; V gene: TRBV6-2/TRBV6-3; clone size: few; CDR3 protein: CASSYSGGGLYNEQFF; CDR3 DNA: TGTGCCAGCAGTTACTCGGGGGGAGGACTCTACAATGAGCAGTTCTTC
D gene: -; J gene: TRBJ1-4; V gene: TRBV10-3; clone size: -; CDR3 protein: CAISERTGFNEKLFF; CDR3 DNA: TGTGCCATCAGTGAGCGTACAGGGTTTAACGAAAAACTGTTTTTT
D gene: -; J gene: TRBJ1-3; V gene: TRBV10-3; clone size: many; CDR3 protein: CAISDANPGNTIYF; CDR3 DNA: TGTGCCATCAGTGATGCCAACCCTGGAAACACCATATATTTT
D gene: -; J gene: TRBJ2-3; V gene: TRBV7-9; clone size: few; CDR3 protein: CASSSLRGATDTQYF; CDR3 DNA: TGTGCCAGCAGCTCCTTGAGAGGGGCCACAGATACGCAGTATTTT
D gene: TRBD2; J gene: TRBJ2-1; V gene: TRBV9; clone size: -; CDR3 protein: CASSVEAASGRSEQFF; CDR3 DNA: TGTGCCAGCAGCGTAGAGGCTGCTAGCGGGAGGAGTGAGCAGTTCTTC
D gene: TRBD2; J gene: TRBJ2-2; V gene: TRBV27; clone size: -; CDR3 protein: CASSFQGGRNTGELFF; CDR3 DNA: TGTGCCAGCAGTTTTCAGGGAGGGAGAAACACCGGGGAGCTGTTTTTT
D gene: TRBD2; J gene: TRBJ2-3; V gene: TRBV12-3/TRBV12-4; clone size: -; CDR3 protein: CASSLMAGADTQYF; CDR3 DNA: TGTGCCAGCAGTTTGATGGCGGGGGCAGATACGCAGTATTTT
D gene: -; J gene: TRBJ1-2; V gene: TRBV12-3/TRBV12-4; clone size: many; CDR3 protein: CASTYRENYGYTF; CDR3 DNA: TGTGCCAGCACTTACAGGGAAAACTATGGCTACACCTTC
D gene: TRBD2; J gene: TRBJ2-3; V gene: TRBV3-1; clone size: few; CDR3 protein: CASRLAGARADTQYF; CDR3 DNA: TGTGCCAGCAGACTAGCGGGGGCGAGGGCAGATACGCAGTATTTT
D gene: -; J gene: TRBJ2-5; V gene: TRBV6-5; clone size: few; CDR3 protein: CATARGGETQYF; CDR3 DNA: TGTGCCACTGCGAGGGGGGGCGAGACCCAGTACTTC
D gene: -; J gene: TRBJ2-5; V gene: TRBV28; clone size: -; CDR3 protein: CASNSGLEETQYF; CDR3 DNA: TGTGCCAGCAACAGTGGGCTAGAAGAGACCCAGTACTTC
D gene: TRBD1; J gene: TRBJ2-5; V gene: TRBV28; clone size: -; CDR3 protein: CASSIQDRDRETQYF; CDR3 DNA: TGTGCCAGCAGTATCCAGGACAGGGATAGAGAGACCCAGTACTTC
D gene: -; J gene: TRBJ2-2; V gene: TRBV12-3/TRBV12-4; clone size: few; CDR3 protein: CASSLDRVDTGELFF; CDR3 DNA: TGTGCCAGCAGTTTAGACAGGGTGGACACCGGGGAGCTGTTTTTT
D gene: -; J gene: TRBJ2-4; V gene: TRBV5-6; clone size: -; CDR3 protein: CASSHPRNGAKNIQYF; CDR3 DNA: TGTGCCAGCAGCCACCCTAGAAATGGGGCGAAAAACATTCAGTACTTC
D gene: TRBD1; J gene: TRBJ2-7; V gene: TRBV4-1; clone size: few; CDR3 protein: CASSQGLSGTGRYEQYF; CDR3 DNA: TGCGCCAGCAGCCAAGGCCTATCCGGGACAGGGAGGTACGAGCAGTACTTC